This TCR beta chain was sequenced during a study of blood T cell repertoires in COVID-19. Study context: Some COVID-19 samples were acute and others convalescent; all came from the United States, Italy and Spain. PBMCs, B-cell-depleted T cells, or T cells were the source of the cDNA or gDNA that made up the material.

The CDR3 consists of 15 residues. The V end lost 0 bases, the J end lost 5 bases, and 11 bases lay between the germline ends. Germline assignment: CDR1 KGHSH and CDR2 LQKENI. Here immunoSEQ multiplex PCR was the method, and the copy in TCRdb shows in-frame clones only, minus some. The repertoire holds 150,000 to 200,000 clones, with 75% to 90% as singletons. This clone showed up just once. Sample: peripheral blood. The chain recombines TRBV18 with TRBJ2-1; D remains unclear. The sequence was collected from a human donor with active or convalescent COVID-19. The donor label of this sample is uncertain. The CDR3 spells CASSPPSVSNNEQFF. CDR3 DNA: TGTGCCAGCTCACCACCATCCGTCAGTAACAATGAGCAGTTCTTC.